One and the same sample provided the 15 T cell receptor beta chains below, sequenced in a study of blood T cell repertoires in COVID-19. Clones were sequenced by immunoSEQ multiplex PCR, and TCRdb holds only the in-frame ones, with some missing. The repertoire holds 80,000 to 95,000 clones, with 85% to 90% as singletons. What was sequenced was peripheral blood. All receptors come from an elderly woman in a cohort sampled during active or convalescent COVID-19.

V usage is TRBV12-5 and J usage is TRBJ1-5; weak D call: TRBD1 (5 bases). Germline V CDR1 and CDR2: LGHNT, FRNRAP. V was shortened by 2 bases and J by 3 bases, with 17 bases between the two germline ends. This CDR3 contains 17 residues. The chain's CDR3 is CASGLKDTQRDNQPQHF. DNA for the CDR3: TGTGCTAGTGGTTTGAAGGACACCCAGCGGGACAATCAGCCCCAGCATTTT. Complete variable domain (other parts from reference TRBV12-5 and TRBJ1-5): DARVTQTPRHKVTEMGQEVTMRCQPILGHNTVFWYRQTMMQGLELLAYFRNRAPLDDSGMPKDRFSAEMPDATLATLKIQPSEPRDSAVYFCASGLKDTQRDNQPQHFGDGTRLSIL.

The rearrangement joins TRBV5-6 to TRBJ1-2; tentatively, D is TRBD1 (5 bases). The CDR3 covers 16 residues. CDR1 SGHDT and CDR2 YYEEEE come from the germline V gene. V shed 0 bases and J shed 4 bases, with 16 bases lying between them. For the CDR3, the DNA is TGTGCCAGCAGCTTGGCGGGTCCGGGGGGGACCTATGGCTACACCTTC. Translation: CASSLAGPGGTYGYTF.

This chain joins TRBV2 and TRBJ2-2, with D unclear. The CDR3 is 11 residues long. Deletions cut 6 bases from V and 4 bases from J, with 3 bases between. The germline V gene has CDR1 SNHLY and CDR2 FYNNEI. The CDR3 nucleotides are TGTGCCAGCAGACTCACCGGGGAGCTGTTTTTT. Its translation is CASRLTGELFF.

The chain joins TRBV3-1 (or the pseudogene TRBV3-2) to TRBJ2-3, with D uncertain. Germline V gene data show CDR1 as LGHDT and CDR2 as YNNKEL (reference sequence). This CDR3 has 12 amino acids. The V gene lost 3 bases and the J gene lost 5 bases, with 6 bases spanning the gap. This CDR3 is CASSQARDTQYF. CDR3 bases: TGTGCCAGCAGCCAGGCCCGAGATACGCAGTATTTT.

This clone was detected only a few times. This chain uses TRBV20-1 with TRBJ2-5, with 15 bases fitting TRBD2. In germline, CDR1 is DFQATT, CDR2 SNEGSKA (reference sequence). J lost 5 bases, V lost 3 bases, and 10 bases had no gene match. The CDR3 is 17 amino acids. CDR3: CSASGLAGGPSRETQYF. The CDR3 nucleotides are TGCAGTGCTAGTGGACTAGCGGGAGGGCCTAGTCGGGAGACCCAGTACTTC.

The chain couples TRBV30 to TRBJ2-2, with TRBD2 matching over 9 bases. J gave up 3 bases and V 4 bases, and 6 bases lay outside the gene matches. Germline-derived CDR1 and CDR2 are GTSNPN and SVGIG (reference sequence). The CDR3 has 15 residues. The CDR3 sequence is CAWIAGEQHTGELFF. The CDR3 DNA reads as TGTGCCTGGATAGCGGGAGAGCAACACACCGGGGAGCTGTTTTTT. Variable domain in full (rest from reference TRBV30 and TRBJ2-2): SQTIHQWPATLVQPVGSPLSLECTVEGTSNPNLYWYRQAAGRGLQLLFYSVGIGQISSEVPQNLSASRPQDRQFILSSKKLLLSDSGFYLCAWIAGEQHTGELFFGEGSRLTVL.

The chain couples TRBV28 to TRBJ2-2, with TRBD2 matching 7 bases. The germline V gene has CDR1 MDHEN and CDR2 SYDVKM. CDR3 length: 16 residues. The ends lost 5 bases at V and 4 bases at J; junction bases unmatched: 10. The DNA of the CDR3 is TGTGCCAGCAGTCAGACTAGCCCCTACCTCACCGGGGAGCTGTTTTTT. It yields the protein CASSQTSPYLTGELFF.

The rearrangement joins TRBV5-1 to TRBJ2-3; a weak D match, TRBD1 (6 bases). With 4 bases removed from V and 0 bases from J, the gap between germline ends came to 18 bases. The CDR3 length is 17 residues. Germline CDR1 SGHRS, CDR2 YFSETQ. CDR3 DNA: TGCGCCAGCAGCCCGAACTCCGGGACACATAGCACAGATACGCAGTATTTT. Its translation: CASSPNSGTHSTDTQYF.

This clone was detected only a few times. J is TRBJ2-7 and V is TRBV5-8; D is uncertain. Germline V lookup: CDR1 SGHTS, CDR2 YDEGEE. The V and J ends lost 6 bases and 6 bases respectively, with 13 bases between them. The CDR3 loop spans 12 amino acids. This chain's CDR3 is CASNARSSEQYF. The CDR3 region has the DNA TGTGCCAGCAACGCACGGTCGAGCGAGCAGTACTTC.

Here the CDR3 reads CASSLNGLAHEQFF. Written as DNA, the CDR3 is TGTGCCAGCAGCTTAAACGGACTAGCCCATGAGCAGTTCTTC. The V gene is TRBV11-2, the J gene TRBJ2-1; TRBD2 matches 8 bases. Germline CDR1 reads SGHAT; CDR2 reads FQNNGV. The length of the CDR3 is 14 residues. The V and J ends lost 2 bases and 8 bases, in that order; junction bases with no gene match: 5.

The gene calls are TRBV2 and TRBJ2-2, with 8 bases aligning to TRBD2. The CDR3 is 15 residues long. CDR1 and CDR2 from the germline V gene are SNHLY and FYNNEI. Trimming at V came to 4 bases and at J to 6 bases, leaving 7 bases not matched to a gene. The CDR3 nucleotides read TGTGCCAGCAGTGGACTAGCGTTTAACGCCGGGGAGCTGTTTTTT. Protein: CASSGLAFNAGELFF.

The sample holds a few counts of this clone. The chain employs TRBV19 and TRBJ1-1; D unclear. Germline loops: CDR1 LNHDA, CDR2 SQIVND (reference sequence). With 4 bases removed from V and 5 bases from J, the gap between germline ends came to 20 bases. The CDR3 spans 16 residues. CDR3 residues: CASSTLGLSEMTEAFF. CDR3 sequence (DNA): TGTGCCAGTAGTACCCTAGGACTGAGCGAAATGACTGAAGCTTTCTTT.

The chain has TRBV6-5 and TRBJ1-3, with TRBD1 matching over 7 bases. The V and J ends lost 6 bases and 0 bases, in that order; junction bases with no gene match: 5. Germline V gene sequence: CDR1 MNHEY, CDR2 SVGAGI. This CDR3 has 15 amino acids. The CDR3 sequence is CASRTQGFSGNTIYF. The CDR3 DNA is TGTGCCAGCAGAACACAGGGGTTCTCTGGAAACACCATATATTTT.

The rearrangement links TRBV21-1 to TRBJ1-2; the table's D call, TRBD1, was not checked against the DNA. TRBV21-1 is a known pseudogene. The CDR3 is made up of 13 amino acids. The CDR3 loop is CASSKDRGMSYTF. The DNA of the CDR3 is TGTGCCAGCAGCAAGGACAGGGGGATGAGCTACACCTTC.

The chain is built from TRBV28 and TRBJ2-1; 9 nucleotides align to TRBD1. V gave up 6 bases and J gave up 10 bases; unmatched junction bases: 16. This CDR3 region has 16 residues. The germline V gene encodes CDR1 MDHEN and CDR2 SYDVKM. The CDR3 spells CASSQSGTGWVLEQFF. In DNA form, the CDR3 reads TGTGCCAGCAGCCAGTCCGGGACAGGGTGGGTATTGGAGCAGTTCTTC.